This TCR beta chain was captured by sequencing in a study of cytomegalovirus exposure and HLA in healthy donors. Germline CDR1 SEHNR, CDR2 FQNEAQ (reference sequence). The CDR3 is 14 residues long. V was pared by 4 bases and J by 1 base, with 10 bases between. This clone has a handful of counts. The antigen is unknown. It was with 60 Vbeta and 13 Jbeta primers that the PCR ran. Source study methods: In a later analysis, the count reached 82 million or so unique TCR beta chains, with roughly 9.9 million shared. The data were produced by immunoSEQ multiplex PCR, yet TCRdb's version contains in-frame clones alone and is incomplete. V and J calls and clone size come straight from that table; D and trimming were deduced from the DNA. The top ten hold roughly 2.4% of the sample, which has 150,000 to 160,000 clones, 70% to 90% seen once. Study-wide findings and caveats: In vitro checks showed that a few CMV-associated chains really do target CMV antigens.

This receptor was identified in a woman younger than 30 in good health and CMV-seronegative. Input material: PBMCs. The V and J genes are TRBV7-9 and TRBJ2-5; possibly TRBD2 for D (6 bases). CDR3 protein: CASSYFGGQETQYF. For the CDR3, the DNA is TGTGCCAGCAGCTACTTCGGGGGCCAAGAGACCCAGTACTTC. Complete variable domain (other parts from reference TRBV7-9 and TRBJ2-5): DTGVSQNPRHKITKRGQNVTFRCDPISEHNRLYWYRQTLGQGPEFLTYFQNEAQLEKSRLLSDRFSAERPKGSFSTLEIQRTEQGDSAMYLCASSYFGGQETQYFGPGTRLLVL.